This T cell receptor (beta chain) was documented in a study of shared clonotypes between healthy human individuals. Study-level information: The donors, two women and three men, were aged 18 to 49. The plates for each donor numbered three CD4 naive, three CD4 memory, two CD8 naive and one CD8 memory. Regarding the study as a whole: The low donor count limited represented genetic and exposure-history diversity.

Concerning this clone: Its antigen is still unknown.

Naive CD8 populations comprised CD45RO-negative cells positively selected for CCR7, excluding terminally differentiated effector memory CD45RA+ cells. Each donor was a Caucasian adult residing in Nashville, Tennessee. V gave up 8 bases and J gave up 0 bases, with 13 bases separating them. This CDR3 region has 14 residues. Germline values: CDR1 PRHDT, CDR2 FYEKMQ (reference sequence). TCRdb's table, derived via immunoSEQ multiplex PCR, lists solely in-frame clones and lacks some. The data show roughly 2.1 million clones, 85% to 95% seen once. The chain has TRBV13 and TRBJ1-1; no definite D call. The TCR sequence derives from a man between 18 and 35 years old in good health. Some clones in this sample may be carry-over from other donors' samples. The specimen was naive CD8+ T cells from PBMCs. CDR3 DNA sequence: TGTGCCAGCGGTGTTATACCTATGAACACTGAAGCTTTCTTT. This gives the protein CASGVIPMNTEAFF.